Given below is one T cell receptor beta chain in context. The antigen it recognizes is unknown. It has no much larger one-base neighbor in the sample; base qualities were not kept. CDR3 length: 16 amino acids, cysteine to phenylalanine. Kept here is only the CDR3 DNA, which spans 48 bases and is read in frame from base 1. The germline V gene provides CDR1 LGHNT and CDR2 FRNRAP. V is clipped by 5 bases and J by 0 bases, and the sequence between their germline boundaries is 14 bases long. This sample is part of a study of blood T cell repertoires in COVID-19 (dated by TCRdb to the early 2020s). With regard to the full study: The collaborator samples originated in the United States, Italy and Spain and spanned the acute and convalescent phases of COVID-19. The material from the prospective study consisted of cDNA or gDNA derived from T cells, B-cell-depleted T cells, or PBMCs. Subjects who had been exposed to COVID-19, were actively infected with it, or had recovered from it provided the deeply sampled blood TCRbeta repertoires that made up the dataset. A freely available public database, intended as a resource for researchers studying the immune response to SARS-CoV-2, is where the repertoires were released. The samples were drawn from the first 160 participants of the ongoing ImmuneRACE study and from 1,254 subjects provided by 6 global collaborators. The sample metadata nearly always contained a de-identified subject ID, COVID-19 status, age in years and sex. HLA class I and class II types, where available, came from metadata supplied by the sample provider rather than from assay-based typing. What the study reported, not specific to this receptor: Clinical and demographic metadata were provided uncurated, with the amount varying by source and participant.

Collaborating institutions collected whole blood in K2EDTA tubes following their own protocols. For TCRbeta analysis, collaborators shipped samples as frozen whole blood, isolated PBMCs, or DNA extracted from either of those sample types. TCRbeta CDR3 regions were amplified from genomic DNA by means of the immunoSEQ Assay, a bias-controlled multiplex PCR. Turning to the authors' computational methods: The number of nucleated cells in each sample was estimated by amplification of reference gene primers within the assay. Sequence reads were collapsed and filtered to measure the absolute abundance of every unique TCRbeta CDR3 rearrangement. For each sample, productive Simpson clonality was calculated as the square root of Simpson's diversity index over productive rearrangements. Drawn from immuneACCESS, this table holds only the in-frame rearrangements with V and J called that TCRdb kept. Clones are partly lost; checked studies trace under half to an unresolved V gene and leave the rest unexplained. That table furnishes V, J and clone size, whereas the DNA furnished D and trimming. Present in this sample are more than 250,000 clones, around 83% of which were seen just once. Of the sample, about 1.2% is held by the ten largest clones.

The sample comprised peripheral blood. The origin of this receptor is a woman aged 50 to 65 with acute or convalescent COVID-19. The chain is encoded by TRBV12-5 joined to TRBJ2-1; no D segment can be confidently identified. Here is the DNA: TGTGCTAGTGGTGCCCAGACTGGTAGCTCCTACAATGAGCAGTTCTTC. The encoded protein is CASGAQTGSSYNEQFF.